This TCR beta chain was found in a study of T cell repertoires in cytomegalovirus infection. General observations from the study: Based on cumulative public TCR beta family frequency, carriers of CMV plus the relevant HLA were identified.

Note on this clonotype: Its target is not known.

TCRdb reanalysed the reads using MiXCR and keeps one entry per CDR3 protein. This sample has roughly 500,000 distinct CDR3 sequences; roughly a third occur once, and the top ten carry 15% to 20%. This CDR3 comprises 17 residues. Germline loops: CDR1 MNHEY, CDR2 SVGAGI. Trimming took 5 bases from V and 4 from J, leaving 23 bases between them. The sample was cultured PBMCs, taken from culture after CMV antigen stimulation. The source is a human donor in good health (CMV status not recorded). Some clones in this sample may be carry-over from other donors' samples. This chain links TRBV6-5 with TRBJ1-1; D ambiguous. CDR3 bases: TGTGCCAGCAGTCGTGCCCCTCAGGCGGGGTATGGCACTGAAGCTTTCTTT. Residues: CASSRAPQAGYGTEAFF.